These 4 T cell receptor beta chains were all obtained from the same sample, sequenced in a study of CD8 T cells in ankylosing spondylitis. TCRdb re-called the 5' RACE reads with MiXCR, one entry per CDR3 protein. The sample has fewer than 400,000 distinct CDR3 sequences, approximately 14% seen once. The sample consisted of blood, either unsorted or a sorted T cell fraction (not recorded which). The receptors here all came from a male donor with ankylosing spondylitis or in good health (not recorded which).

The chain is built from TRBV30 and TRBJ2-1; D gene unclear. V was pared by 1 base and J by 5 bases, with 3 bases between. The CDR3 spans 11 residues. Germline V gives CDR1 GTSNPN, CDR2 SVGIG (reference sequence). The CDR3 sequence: CAWSGDNEQFF. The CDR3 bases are TGTGCCTGGAGTGGGGACAATGAGCAGTTCTTC.

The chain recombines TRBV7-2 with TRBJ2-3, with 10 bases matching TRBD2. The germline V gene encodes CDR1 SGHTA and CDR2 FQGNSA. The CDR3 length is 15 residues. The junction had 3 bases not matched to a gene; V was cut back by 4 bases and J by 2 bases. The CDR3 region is CASSYLAGVTDTQYF. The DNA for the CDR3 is TGTGCCAGCAGCTACCTAGCGGGGGTCACAGATACGCAGTATTTT.

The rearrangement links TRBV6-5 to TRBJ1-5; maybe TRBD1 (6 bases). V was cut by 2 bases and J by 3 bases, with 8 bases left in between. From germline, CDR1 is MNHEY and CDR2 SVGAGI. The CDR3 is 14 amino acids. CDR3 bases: TGTGCCAGCAGTTACGCAGGGGTCAATCAGCCCCAGCATTTT. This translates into CASSYAGVNQPQHF.

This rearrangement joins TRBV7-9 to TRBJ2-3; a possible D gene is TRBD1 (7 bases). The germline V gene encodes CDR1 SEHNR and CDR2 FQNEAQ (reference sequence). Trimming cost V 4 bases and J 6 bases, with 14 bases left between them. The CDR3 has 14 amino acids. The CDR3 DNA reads TGTGCCAGCAGCTGGAGGGGGCAGGGTGATACGCAGTATTTT. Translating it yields CASSWRGQGDTQYF.